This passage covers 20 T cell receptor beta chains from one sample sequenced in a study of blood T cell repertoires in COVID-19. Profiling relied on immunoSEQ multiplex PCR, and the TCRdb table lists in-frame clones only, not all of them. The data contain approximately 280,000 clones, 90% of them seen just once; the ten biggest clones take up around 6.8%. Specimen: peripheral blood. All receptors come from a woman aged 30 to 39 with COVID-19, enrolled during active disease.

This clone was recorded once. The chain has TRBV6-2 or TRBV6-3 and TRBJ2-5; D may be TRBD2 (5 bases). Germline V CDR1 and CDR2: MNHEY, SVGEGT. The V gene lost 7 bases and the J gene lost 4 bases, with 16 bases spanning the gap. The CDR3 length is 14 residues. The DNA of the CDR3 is TGTGCCAGCACCCCTACTAGAGGAGGAGAGACCCAGTACTTC. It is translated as CASTPTRGGETQYF.

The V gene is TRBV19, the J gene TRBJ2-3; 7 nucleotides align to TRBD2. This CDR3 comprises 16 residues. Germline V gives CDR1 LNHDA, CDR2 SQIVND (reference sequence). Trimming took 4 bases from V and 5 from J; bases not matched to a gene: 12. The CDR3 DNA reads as TGTGCCAGTAGTAGCCAACCGGGACTACGAAGAGATACGCAGTATTTT. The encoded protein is CASSSQPGLRRDTQYF.

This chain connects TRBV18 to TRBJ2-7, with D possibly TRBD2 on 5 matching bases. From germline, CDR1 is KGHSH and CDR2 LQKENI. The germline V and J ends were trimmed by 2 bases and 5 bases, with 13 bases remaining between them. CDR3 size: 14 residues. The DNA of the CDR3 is TGTGCCAGCTCACCAAGGCTAGCTTTCCACGAGCAGTACTTC. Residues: CASSPRLAFHEQYF.

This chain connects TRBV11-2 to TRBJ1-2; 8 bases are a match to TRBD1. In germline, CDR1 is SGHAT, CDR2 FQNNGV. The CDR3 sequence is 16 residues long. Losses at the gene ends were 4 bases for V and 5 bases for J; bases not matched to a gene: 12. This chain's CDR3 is CASSSPGQGVQYGYTF. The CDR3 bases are TGTGCCAGCAGCTCCCCCGGACAGGGTGTACAATATGGCTACACCTTC.

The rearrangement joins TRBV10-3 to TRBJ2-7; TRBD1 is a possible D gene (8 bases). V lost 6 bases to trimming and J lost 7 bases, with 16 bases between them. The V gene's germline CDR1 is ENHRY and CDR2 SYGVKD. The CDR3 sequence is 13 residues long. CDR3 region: CAIRDREGWEQYF. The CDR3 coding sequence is TGTGCCATCAGGGACAGGGAGGGGTGGGAGCAGTACTTC.

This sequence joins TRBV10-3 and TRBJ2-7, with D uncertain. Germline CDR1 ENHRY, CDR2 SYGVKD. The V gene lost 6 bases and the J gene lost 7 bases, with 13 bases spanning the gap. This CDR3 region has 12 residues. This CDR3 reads CAIRPERGEQYF. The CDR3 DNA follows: TGTGCCATCAGACCGGAGCGTGGAGAGCAGTACTTC.

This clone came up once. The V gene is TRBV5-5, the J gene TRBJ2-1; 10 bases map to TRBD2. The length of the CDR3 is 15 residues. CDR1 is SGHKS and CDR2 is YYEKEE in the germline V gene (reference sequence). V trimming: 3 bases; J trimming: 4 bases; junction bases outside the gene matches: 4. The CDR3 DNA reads TGTGCCAGCAGCTCCGGGACTAGCGCGTACAATGAGCAGTTCTTC. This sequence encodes CASSSGTSAYNEQFF.

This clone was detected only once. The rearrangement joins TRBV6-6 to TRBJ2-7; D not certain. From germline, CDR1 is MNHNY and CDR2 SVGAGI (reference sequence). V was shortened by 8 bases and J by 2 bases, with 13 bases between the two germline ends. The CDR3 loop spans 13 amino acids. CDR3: CASSGWSTYEQYF. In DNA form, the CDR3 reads TGTGCCAGCTCAGGTTGGTCTACCTACGAGCAGTACTTC.

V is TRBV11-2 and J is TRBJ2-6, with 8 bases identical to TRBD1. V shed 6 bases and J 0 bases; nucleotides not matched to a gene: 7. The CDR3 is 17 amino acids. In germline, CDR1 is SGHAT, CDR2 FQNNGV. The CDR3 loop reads CASSGGQGLSGANVLTF. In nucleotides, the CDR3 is TGTGCCAGCAGTGGCGGACAGGGCCTCTCTGGGGCCAACGTCCTGACTTTC.

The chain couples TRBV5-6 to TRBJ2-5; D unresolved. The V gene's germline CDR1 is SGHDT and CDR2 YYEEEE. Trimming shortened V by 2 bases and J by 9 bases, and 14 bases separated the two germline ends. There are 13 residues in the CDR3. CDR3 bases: TGTGCCAGCAGCTTAGTCGGGTACCCAGCCCAGTACTTC. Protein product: CASSLVGYPAQYF.

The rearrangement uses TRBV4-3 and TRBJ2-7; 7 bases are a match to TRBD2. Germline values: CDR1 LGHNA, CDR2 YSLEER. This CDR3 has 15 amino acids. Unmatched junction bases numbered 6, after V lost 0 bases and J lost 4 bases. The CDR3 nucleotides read TGCGCCAGCAGCCAAGATCCGGATAGCGGGTACGAGCAGTACTTC. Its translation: CASSQDPDSGYEQYF.

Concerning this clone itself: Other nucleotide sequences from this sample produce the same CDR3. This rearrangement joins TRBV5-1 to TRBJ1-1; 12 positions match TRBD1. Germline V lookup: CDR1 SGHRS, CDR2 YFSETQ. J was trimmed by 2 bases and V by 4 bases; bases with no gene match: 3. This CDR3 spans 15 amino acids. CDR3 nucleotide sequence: TGCGCCAGCAGCCCAGGGACAGGGGGCAACACTGAAGCTTTCTTT. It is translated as CASSPGTGGNTEAFF.

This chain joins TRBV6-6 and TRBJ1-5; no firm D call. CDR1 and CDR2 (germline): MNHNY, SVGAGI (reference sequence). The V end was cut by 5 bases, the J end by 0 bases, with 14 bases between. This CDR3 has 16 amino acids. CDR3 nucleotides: TGTGCCAGCAGTCTGACGGGGTCCGATAGCAATCAGCCCCAGCATTTT. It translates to CASSLTGSDSNQPQHF.

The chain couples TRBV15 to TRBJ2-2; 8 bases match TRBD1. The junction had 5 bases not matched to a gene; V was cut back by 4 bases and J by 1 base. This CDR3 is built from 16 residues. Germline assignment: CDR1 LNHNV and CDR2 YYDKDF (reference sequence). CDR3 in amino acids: CATSTRQGQNTGELFF. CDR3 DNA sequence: TGTGCCACCAGCACCAGACAGGGGCAGAACACCGGGGAGCTGTTTTTT.

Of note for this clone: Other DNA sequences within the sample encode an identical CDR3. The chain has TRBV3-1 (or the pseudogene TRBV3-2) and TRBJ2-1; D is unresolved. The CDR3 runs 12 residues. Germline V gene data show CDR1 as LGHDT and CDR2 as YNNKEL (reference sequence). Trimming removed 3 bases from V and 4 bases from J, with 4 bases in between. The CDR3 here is CASSHRYNEQFF. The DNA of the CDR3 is TGTGCCAGCAGCCACAGATACAATGAGCAGTTCTTC.

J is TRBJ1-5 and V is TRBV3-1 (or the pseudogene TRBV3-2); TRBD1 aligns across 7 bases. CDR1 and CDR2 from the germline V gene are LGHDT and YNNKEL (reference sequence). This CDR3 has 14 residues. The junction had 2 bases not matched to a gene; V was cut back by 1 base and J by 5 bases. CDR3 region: CASSQGDRYQPQHF. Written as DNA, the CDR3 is TGTGCCAGCAGCCAAGGGGACAGATATCAGCCCCAGCATTTT.

CDR3 DNA: TGTGCCAGCAGCCAACTATTGATTACTAGCGGGCCCCAGGATACGCAGTATTTT. It is translated as CASSQLLITSGPQDTQYF. The rearrangement uses TRBV3-1 (or the pseudogene TRBV3-2) and TRBJ2-3, with 9 bases aligning to TRBD2. This CDR3 region has 18 residues. Unmatched junction bases numbered 15, after V lost 2 bases and J lost 6 bases. Looked up from germline, CDR1 is LGHDT and CDR2 is YNNKEL (reference sequence).

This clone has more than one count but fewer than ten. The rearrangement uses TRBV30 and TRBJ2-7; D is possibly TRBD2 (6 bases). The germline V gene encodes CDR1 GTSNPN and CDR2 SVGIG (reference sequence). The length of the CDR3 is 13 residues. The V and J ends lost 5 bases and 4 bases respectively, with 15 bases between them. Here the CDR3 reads CAWSPGLVYEQYF. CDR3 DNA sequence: TGTGCCTGGTCACCGGGACTCGTGTACGAGCAGTACTTC. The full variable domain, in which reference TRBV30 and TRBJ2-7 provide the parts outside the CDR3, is SQTIHQWPATLVQPVGSPLSLECTVEGTSNPNLYWYRQAAGRGLQLLFYSVGIGQISSEVPQNLSASRPQDRQFILSSKKLLLSDSGFYLCAWSPGLVYEQYFGPGTRLTVT.

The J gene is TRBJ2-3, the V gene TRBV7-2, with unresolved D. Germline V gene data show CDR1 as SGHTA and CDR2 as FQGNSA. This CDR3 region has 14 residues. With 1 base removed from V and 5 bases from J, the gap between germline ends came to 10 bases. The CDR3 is CASSLVGFLDTQYF. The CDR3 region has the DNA TGTGCCAGCAGCTTAGTTGGCTTTTTAGATACGCAGTATTTT.

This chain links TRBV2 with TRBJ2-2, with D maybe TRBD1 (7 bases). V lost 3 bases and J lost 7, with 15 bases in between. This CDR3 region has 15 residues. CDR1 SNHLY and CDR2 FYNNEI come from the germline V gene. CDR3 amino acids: CASSDFRGAYGELFF. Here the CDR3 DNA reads TGTGCCAGCAGTGATTTCAGGGGGGCCTACGGGGAGCTGTTTTTT.